These 5 T cell receptor beta chains were all obtained from the same sample, sequenced in a study of OX40 agonist ivuxolimab in advanced cancers. Clones were sequenced by immunoSEQ multiplex PCR, and TCRdb holds only the in-frame ones, with some missing. The sample lists fewer than 45,000 clones; approximately 76% were seen once. The source material was CD4+ or CD8+ T cells sorted from blood, sampled in a trial of the OX40 agonist ivuxolimab. The receptors originated from an adult with an advanced solid tumor such as melanoma, head and neck, liver or kidney cancer.

The chain is built from TRBV13 and TRBJ2-7; D is possibly TRBD2 (5 bases). Germline values: CDR1 PRHDT, CDR2 FYEKMQ (reference sequence). Trimming took 2 bases from V and 5 from J, leaving 10 bases between them. The CDR3 sequence is 13 residues long. CDR3 DNA: TGTGCCAGCAGCTTAAGGACTGGGAACGAGCAGTACTTC. Its protein product is CASSLRTGNEQYF.

CDR3 residues: CASSLGADTQYF. CDR3 sequence (DNA): TGTGCCAGCAGCTTGGGGGCAGATACGCAGTATTTT. This chain uses TRBV5-6 with TRBJ2-3; D is ambiguous. V dropped 0 bases and J dropped 4 bases, with 3 bases sitting between them. In germline, CDR1 is SGHDT, CDR2 YYEEEE. The CDR3 covers 12 residues.

The J gene is TRBJ1-2, the V gene TRBV25-1; no reliable D call. Germline assignment: CDR1 MGHDK and CDR2 SYGVNS. The ends were cut back, 3 bases at V and 4 bases at J, with 6 bases in the middle. The CDR3 length is 12 residues. The DNA of the CDR3 is TGTGCCAGCAGTGACTTCAGCTATGGCTACACCTTC. This gives the protein CASSDFSYGYTF.

At least ten counts were recorded for this clone. CDR3 in amino acids: CATSRDRGGNTIYF. The DNA of the CDR3 is TGTGCCACCAGCAGAGATAGGGGGGGAAACACCATATATTTT. This sequence joins TRBV15 and TRBJ1-3; D is perhaps TRBD1 (6 bases). Per germline, CDR1 LNHNV and CDR2 YYDKDF (reference sequence). The CDR3 loop spans 14 amino acids. The V gene lost 0 bases and the J gene lost 4 bases, with 7 bases spanning the gap.

The chain couples TRBV14 to TRBJ2-2, with no clear D. Trimming shortened V by 4 bases and J by 0 bases, and 15 bases separated the two germline ends. Germline V gives CDR1 SGHDN, CDR2 FVKESK. The CDR3 totals 17 residues. CDR3 loop: CASSRLGPGANTGELFF. The CDR3 DNA is TGTGCCAGCAGCCGCCTAGGGCCTGGGGCGAACACCGGGGAGCTGTTTTTT.